This T cell receptor (beta chain) was sequenced for a study of cytomegalovirus exposure and HLA in healthy donors. General observations from the study: Most of the CMV-associated TCR beta chains (in a later analysis) appeared to be HLA-restricted. Associated with HLA alleles at 0.05 false discovery rate in a later analysis were over 15,000 TCR beta sequences. The study labeled 164 TCR beta chains cytomegalovirus-associated.

Primers included in the PCR were 60 Vbeta and 13 Jbeta primers. Data came from immunoSEQ multiplex PCR; TCRdb stores just in-frame clones and leaves some out. Among roughly 120,000 clones listed, around three quarters were seen once. The table lists this clone with a few counts. Its antigen is unknown. Germline lookup yields CDR1 SQVTM and CDR2 ANQGSEA. This CDR3 contains 13 residues. V lost 3 bases and J 5 bases, leaving 13 bases between the germline ends. The chain combines TRBV29-1 with TRBJ1-1; D possibly corresponds to TRBD1 (5 bases). The sequenced material came from PBMCs. This receptor was taken from a man aged 30-40 years in good health and CMV-seronegative. CDR3 coding DNA: TGCAGCGTTGAGATGGGGACTGGGACTGAAGCTTTCTTT. Protein product: CSVEMGTGTEAFF.